The next 29 T cell receptor beta chains were all read from a single sample in a study of early T cells in non-severe SARS-CoV-2 infection. TCRdb re-called the 5' RACE reads with MiXCR, one entry per CDR3 protein. The sample lists 60,000 or so distinct CDR3 sequences, 10% to 13% occurring once. Specimen: whole blood. The receptors originated from an adult who was a healthcare worker with PCR-confirmed SARS-CoV-2 infection or an uninfected control (not recorded which).

At least ten counts were recorded for this clonotype. This rearrangement joins TRBV27 to TRBJ2-3; possible D gene TRBD2, 7 bases. The CDR3 length is 16 residues. Germline lookup yields CDR1 MNHEY and CDR2 SMNVEV (reference sequence). Deletions cut 8 bases from V and 0 bases from J, with 18 bases between. This CDR3 is CASGPGGGPSTDTQYF. The CDR3 nucleotides read TGTGCCAGCGGTCCCGGCGGGGGCCCTAGCACAGATACGCAGTATTTT.

V and J are TRBV3-1 and TRBJ2-7; D remains unclear. The V gene's germline CDR1 is LGHDT and CDR2 YNNKEL (reference sequence). With 1 base removed from V and 6 bases from J, the gap between germline ends came to 10 bases. The CDR3 runs to 13 residues. CDR3 nucleotides: TGTGCCAGCAGCCAAGTAGGGCGTACCGAGCAGTACTTC. Translating gives CASSQVGRTEQYF.

The J gene is TRBJ1-2, the V gene TRBV29-1; 9 nucleotides line up with TRBD1. The CDR3 runs to 16 residues. Unmatched junction bases numbered 12, after V lost 3 bases and J lost 4 bases. CDR1 is SQVTM, CDR2 ANQGSEA, per germline. CDR3 DNA: TGCAGCGTTGACCAACTTCCGGGACAGGGAGGCTATGGCTACACCTTC. Amino acid sequence: CSVDQLPGQGGYGYTF.

Ten or more counts support this clonotype. The J gene is TRBJ2-7, the V gene TRBV20-1; TRBD1 agrees at 7 bases. The CDR3 spans 14 residues. The germline gives CDR1 DFQATT, CDR2 SNEGSKA (reference sequence). V shed 5 bases and J 1 base; nucleotides not matched to a gene: 8. CDR3 in amino acids: CSAVNRDRSYEQYF. In DNA form, the CDR3 reads TGCAGTGCTGTAAACCGGGACAGATCCTACGAGCAGTACTTC.

In this sample, this clonotype turned up many times. The V call is TRBV18, the J call TRBJ1-1; D is unresolved. V lost 0 bases and J lost 5, with 10 bases in between. The V gene's germline CDR1 is KGHSH and CDR2 LQKENI. The CDR3 has 14 amino acids. The CDR3 sequence: CASSPPRVGTEAFF. The CDR3, as DNA: TGTGCCAGCTCACCACCTCGAGTCGGGACTGAAGCTTTCTTT.

This clonotype was observed a few times. The chain joins TRBV3-1 to TRBJ2-6; D call uncertain. The V and J ends lost 4 bases and 4 bases respectively, with 2 bases between them. Germline V gene sequence: CDR1 LGHDT, CDR2 YNNKEL (reference sequence). The CDR3 spans 12 residues. In nucleotides, the CDR3 is TGTGCCAGCAGCCCCGGGGCCAACGTCCTGACTTTC. Translating gives CASSPGANVLTF.

In its sample, this clonotype was seen once. This chain joins TRBV12-3 or TRBV12-4 and TRBJ1-1; a weak D match, TRBD1 (6 bases). V lost 4 bases, J lost 5 bases, and 11 bases lay in between. CDR3 length: 13 amino acids. CDR3 sequence reads: CASSSPTGTEAFF. CDR3 DNA sequence: TGTGCCAGCAGTTCCCCCACAGGGACTGAAGCTTTCTTT.

V usage is TRBV2 and J usage is TRBJ2-1; D tentatively reads TRBD1 or TRBD2 (5 bases each). The CDR3 is made up of 15 amino acids. In germline, CDR1 is SNHLY, CDR2 FYNNEI. V gave up 5 bases and J gave up 0 bases, with 11 bases separating them. In nucleotides, the CDR3 is TGTGCCAGCAGTACCGGGACCAGCTCCTACAATGAGCAGTTCTTC. This gives the protein CASSTGTSSYNEQFF.

In this sample, this clonotype turned up many times. The chain recombines TRBV29-1 with TRBJ2-5; D gene ambiguous. Germline-derived CDR1 and CDR2 are SQVTM and ANQGSEA. Trimming shortened V by 4 bases and J by 0 bases, and 9 bases separated the two germline ends. The CDR3 has 13 residues. The CDR3 sequence: CSVGQVYQETQYF. The DNA for the CDR3 is TGCAGCGTTGGGCAGGTTTACCAAGAGACCCAGTACTTC.

This clonotype was seen only a few times. The rearrangement uses TRBV9 and TRBJ2-7; no definite D call. The V end lost 0 bases, the J end lost 0 bases, and 7 bases lay between the germline ends. CDR3 length: 14 residues. CDR1 is SGDLS, CDR2 YYNGEE, per germline. The CDR3 bases are TGTGCCAGCAGCGTAGCCGCGTCCTCCTACGAGCAGTACTTC. Its translation: CASSVAASSYEQYF.

The gene calls are TRBV9 and TRBJ2-3, with 10 bases fitting TRBD2. J gave up 4 bases and V 2 bases, and 10 bases lay outside the gene matches. CDR3 length: 17 residues. Germline CDR1 SGDLS, CDR2 YYNGEE. CDR3 DNA: TGTGCCAGCAGCGTGGACCCTGGTAGCGGGGGGCCAGATACGCAGTATTTT. This translates into CASSVDPGSGGPDTQYF. Supplemented by reference TRBV9 and TRBJ2-3, the full variable domain reads DSGVTQTPKHLITATGQRVTLRCSPRSGDLSVYWYQQSLDQGLQFLIQYYNGEERAKGNILERFSAQQFPDLHSELNLSSLELGDSALYFCASSVDPGSGGPDTQYFGPGTRLTVL.

This clonotype was counted ten times or more. The V and J genes are TRBV12-3 or TRBV12-4 and TRBJ1-1; D remains ambiguous. The CDR3 has 13 residues. V was cut by 2 bases and J by 1 base, with 5 bases left in between. The CDR3 sequence is CASSLKRNTEAFF. The CDR3 bases are TGTGCCAGCAGTTTAAAGCGGAACACTGAAGCTTTCTTT.

This clonotype was picked up a small number of times. This chain links TRBV11-2 with TRBJ2-1; weak D call: TRBD2 (6 bases). This CDR3 has 15 amino acids. Germline V gives CDR1 SGHAT, CDR2 FQNNGV. V lost 6 bases and J lost 6, with 18 bases in between. The DNA of the CDR3 is TGTGCCAGCAGGCTCTCGCTACGGAGGGTCAATGAGCAGTTCTTC. Protein sequence: CASRLSLRRVNEQFF.

This clonotype has at least ten counts. The V call is TRBV12-2, the J call TRBJ1-5; the D call in the table, TRBD1, was not verified against the DNA. TRBV12-2 is an annotated pseudogene. CDR3 length: 15 residues. This chain's CDR3 is CASRERSHRDQPQHF. As DNA, the CDR3 is TGTGCAAGTCGCGAGCGTAGTCACAGGGATCAGCCCCAGCATTTT.

In this sample, this clonotype turned up many times. The genes are TRBV7-6 and TRBJ2-7; D perhaps matches TRBD1 (6 bases). The germline V gene has CDR1 SGHVS and CDR2 FNYEAQ. Between the trimmed V and J ends, which lost 5 bases and 3 bases, there was a span of 8 bases. The CDR3 length is 12 residues. DNA of the CDR3: TGTGCCAGCAGCGAAGGGGGCTACGAGCAGTACTTC. Translation: CASSEGGYEQYF.

This clonotype was counted only a few times. The V and J genes are TRBV12-3 or TRBV12-4 and TRBJ2-1; 11 bases match TRBD2. The junction had 8 bases not matched to a gene; V was cut back by 6 bases and J by 4 bases. The length of the CDR3 is 16 residues. Here the CDR3 DNA reads TGTGCCAGCAGAACCCCTAGCGGGGGGCGTTACAATGAGCAGTTCTTC. Its translation is CASRTPSGGRYNEQFF.

This clonotype was detected ten times or more. The chain links TRBV30 to TRBJ1-1; 10 bases agree with TRBD1. Germline loops: CDR1 GTSNPN, CDR2 SVGIG (reference sequence). This CDR3 has 14 residues. V gave up 5 bases and J gave up 5 bases; unmatched junction bases: 8. In DNA, the CDR3 is TGTGCCTGGGAGAAGACAGGGGGCAAGACTGAAGCTTTCTTT. Amino acid sequence: CAWEKTGGKTEAFF. Combining the CDR3 with reference TRBV30 and TRBJ1-1 gives the whole variable domain SQTIHQWPATLVQPVGSPLSLECTVEGTSNPNLYWYRQAAGRGLQLLFYSVGIGQISSEVPQNLSASRPQDRQFILSSKKLLLSDSGFYLCAWEKTGGKTEAFFGQGTRLTVV.

The genes are TRBV9 and TRBJ2-5, with D perhaps being TRBD1 or TRBD2 (5 bases each). Trimming pared 0 bases from V and 4 bases from J, leaving 13 bases between. This CDR3 spans 15 amino acids. CDR1 is SGDLS and CDR2 is YYNGEE in the germline V gene. The CDR3 sequence: CASSVAPARGETQYF. The CDR3 bases are TGTGCCAGCAGCGTAGCTCCAGCGAGGGGAGAGACCCAGTACTTC.

This clonotype was seen only a few times. The J gene is TRBJ2-7, the V gene TRBV6-5; 9 positions match TRBD1. The V and J ends lost 2 bases and 6 bases, in that order; junction bases with no gene match: 8. Per germline, CDR1 MNHEY and CDR2 SVGAGI. The CDR3 spans 15 residues. As DNA, the CDR3 is TGTGCCAGCAGTTACGCCGGGACAGGGTTGGGCGAGCAGTACTTC. Translation: CASSYAGTGLGEQYF.

The chain employs TRBV4-1 and TRBJ2-1, with 7 bases identical to TRBD1. Trimming at V came to 3 bases and at J to 1 base, leaving 12 bases not matched to a gene. In germline, CDR1 is MGHRA, CDR2 YSYEKL. The CDR3 spans 18 residues. As DNA, the CDR3 is TGCGCCAGCAGCCACCCTGCAGACAGGGCAGATTCCTACAATGAGCAGTTCTTC. This encodes CASSHPADRADSYNEQFF.

Only a few counts were recorded for this clonotype. This chain's CDR3 is CSAIYQSGGYTF. The CDR3 nucleotides are TGCAGTGCGATCTATCAGTCTGGGGGCTACACCTTC. This rearrangement joins TRBV20-1 to TRBJ1-2; D not resolved. CDR1 is DFQATT and CDR2 is SNEGSKA in the germline V gene (reference sequence). The V end lost 6 bases, the J end lost 8 bases, and 16 bases lay between the germline ends. The CDR3 is made up of 12 amino acids.

This clonotype was detected many times. The chain uses TRBV7-9 and TRBJ1-1, with a possible D match to TRBD1 (6 bases). This CDR3 has 12 amino acids. The ends were cut back, 5 bases at V and 11 bases at J, with 15 bases in the middle. Germline CDR1 SEHNR, CDR2 FQNEAQ (reference sequence). CDR3 region: CASSLQDSQAFF. The CDR3 nucleotides are TGTGCCAGCAGCCTCCAGGACAGCCAGGCTTTCTTT.

The J gene is TRBJ2-1, the V gene TRBV7-2; no definite D call. With 5 bases removed from V and 6 bases from J, the gap between germline ends came to 11 bases. Germline V lookup: CDR1 SGHTA, CDR2 FQGNSA. The CDR3 has 13 amino acids. The CDR3 DNA sequence: TGTGCCAGCAGCCCCCTGTCGGGCAATGAGCAGTTCTTC. This encodes CASSPLSGNEQFF.

This clonotype was observed many times. The V call is TRBV7-9, the J call TRBJ2-5, with D possibly TRBD1 on 5 matching bases. Germline assignment: CDR1 SEHNR and CDR2 FQNEAQ (reference sequence). Trimming took off 4 bases at V and 5 bases at J, with 8 bases between the two ends. CDR3 length: 12 residues. The DNA for the CDR3 is TGTGCCAGCAGCTCGACAGTGGAGACCCAGTACTTC. Its protein product is CASSSTVETQYF.

This clonotype was recorded at least ten times. The chain recombines TRBV3-1 with TRBJ1-4, with a weak D call TRBD1 (5 bases). This CDR3 is built from 15 residues. Germline CDR1 LGHDT, CDR2 YNNKEL (reference sequence). Trimming stripped 4 bases from V and 1 base from J, with 10 bases between. CDR3 sequence reads: CASSPPGGTNEKLFF. In DNA form, the CDR3 reads TGTGCCAGCAGCCCTCCGGGGGGAACTAATGAAAAACTGTTTTTT.

This clonotype was found many times. The chain couples TRBV20-1 to TRBJ1-4; D remains unclear. Germline V gene sequence: CDR1 DFQATT, CDR2 SNEGSKA (reference sequence). This CDR3 contains 14 residues. V was shortened by 1 base and J by 3 bases, with 9 bases between the two germline ends. The CDR3 coding sequence is TGCAGTGCTAGAGCGCAGAGCTCTAATGAAAAACTGTTTTTT. It yields the protein CSARAQSSNEKLFF.

This clonotype was detected ten times or more. The DNA of the CDR3 is TGTGCCTGGAGCCCTCGGGGCAGGACTGAAGCTTTCTTT. This codes for CAWSPRGRTEAFF. The gene calls are TRBV30 and TRBJ1-1, with D maybe TRBD1 (5 bases). Germline CDR1 and CDR2: GTSNPN and SVGIG (reference sequence). With 3 bases removed from V and 5 bases from J, the gap between germline ends came to 13 bases. CDR3 length equals 13 residues.

This clonotype was seen many times. V gene TRBV7-3 combines with J gene TRBJ2-2; 7 bases are a match to TRBD1. Looked up from germline, CDR1 is SGHTA and CDR2 is FQGTGA. V lost 5 bases, J lost 6 bases, and 3 bases stayed unmatched. The CDR3 consists of 13 residues. The CDR3 DNA reads TGTGCCAGCAGCATGACAGGGCCCGGGGAGCTGTTTTTT. This sequence encodes CASSMTGPGELFF.

Only a few counts were recorded for this clonotype. The J gene is TRBJ2-1, the V gene TRBV29-1, with 12 bases identical to TRBD1. The ends lost 6 bases at V and 8 bases at J; junction bases unmatched: 14. The CDR3 runs 16 residues. Germline loops: CDR1 SQVTM, CDR2 ANQGSEA. In nucleotides, the CDR3 is TGCAGCGTGGAAATACCGGGACAGGGGGCTCGGGATGAGCAGTTCTTC. Encoded protein: CSVEIPGQGARDEQFF.